The 6 T cell receptor beta chains below come from one sample, sequenced in a study of Ad26.COV2.S vaccination and SARS-CoV-2 variants. Described treatment: 15 to 20 received Ad26.COV2.S at low or high dose, single or two shots; roughly five received placebo; per-sample allocation not given. Day 63 after the first injection of vaccine or placebo was the sampling time. Measured with immunoSEQ multiplex PCR; TCRdb has only the in-frame clones, and not every one. This table has approximately 240,000 clones, 85% to 90% appearing once. The sequencing used peripheral blood, collected in a trial of Ad26.COV2.S vaccine versus placebo. The receptors come from a person aged 18-65 years who received the Ad26.COV2.S COVID-19 vaccine or a placebo.

The chain employs TRBV10-3 and TRBJ2-1, with 7 nucleotides matching TRBD2. Trimming at V came to 11 bases and at J to 6 bases, leaving 7 bases not matched to a gene. CDR3 length equals 12 residues. Germline V gene lookup returns CDR1 ENHRY and CDR2 SYGVKD. The CDR3 sequence: CAVRTGGNEQFF. The CDR3 coding sequence is TGTGCCGTCCGAACGGGGGGCAATGAGCAGTTCTTC.

This rearrangement joins TRBV25-1 to TRBJ2-4; TRBD1 aligns across 7 bases. This CDR3 has 16 residues. Per germline, CDR1 MGHDK and CDR2 SYGVNS. With 2 bases clipped from V and 1 base from J, the junction kept 5 bases outside the gene matches. CDR3 DNA: TGTGCCAGCAGTGAAACAGGGACAGCGGCCAAAAACATTCAGTACTTC. Its protein product is CASSETGTAAKNIQYF.

The gene calls are TRBV25-1 and TRBJ2-3; D unclear. The germline CDR1 and CDR2 sequences are MGHDK and SYGVNS. This CDR3 comprises 12 residues. Trimming removed 6 bases from V and 2 bases from J, with 6 bases in between. As DNA, the CDR3 is TGTGCCAGCAGAGAACTCACAGATACGCAGTATTTT. Its translation is CASRELTDTQYF. Full variable domain (remainder filled in from reference TRBV25-1 and TRBJ2-3): EADIYQTPRYLVIGTGKKITLECSQTMGHDKMYWYQQDPGMELHLIHYSYGVNSTEKGDLSSESTVSRIRTEHFPLTLESARPSHTSQYLCASRELTDTQYFGPGTRLTVL.

This clone was seen only once. The rearrangement uses TRBV13 and TRBJ2-5; TRBD2 aligns across 7 bases. The CDR3 length is 15 residues. J was trimmed by 1 base and V by 0 bases; bases with no gene match: 2. Germline values: CDR1 PRHDT, CDR2 FYEKMQ (reference sequence). The CDR3 loop is CASSLGAGLQETQYF. DNA of the CDR3: TGTGCCAGCAGCTTAGGAGCGGGGCTCCAAGAGACCCAGTACTTC. The full variable domain, rest sourced from reference TRBV13 and TRBJ2-5, is AAGVIQSPRHLIKEKRETATLKCYPIPRHDTVYWYQQGPGQDPQFLISFYEKMQSDKGSIPDRFSAQQFSDYHSELNMSSLELGDSALYFCASSLGAGLQETQYFGPGTRLLVL.

The gene calls are TRBV7-2 and TRBJ2-1, with a tentative D call TRBD2 (6 bases). V lost 6 bases, J lost 2 bases, and 17 bases lay in between. CDR1 and CDR2 (germline): SGHTA, FQGNSA. CDR3 length: 16 amino acids. CDR3 residues: CASSPPSGLTYNEQFF. CDR3 sequence (DNA): TGTGCCAGCAGTCCTCCAAGCGGGCTAACCTACAATGAGCAGTTCTTC.

The chain carries TRBV7-2 and TRBJ2-5; 10 bases line up with TRBD2. Germline V gives CDR1 SGHTA, CDR2 FQGNSA. V shed 2 bases, J shed 5 bases, and the junction held 8 bases outside the gene matches. The CDR3 contains 16 residues. The CDR3 bases are TGTGCCAGCAGCTTATCTGGAGCGGGAGGGAGTGAGACCCAGTACTTC. Its protein product is CASSLSGAGGSETQYF. Drawing the rest from reference TRBV7-2 and TRBJ2-5, the complete variable domain is GAGVSQSPSNKVTEKGKDVELRCDPISGHTALYWYRQSLGQGLEFLIYFQGNSAPDKSGLPSDRFSAERTGGSVSTLTIQRTQQEDSAVYLCASSLSGAGGSETQYFGPGTRLLVL.